This entry lists 13 T cell receptor beta chains sequenced from one sample in a study of T cell repertoires and HLA-DP antigens. No antigen has been assigned to these receptors. The data were produced by immunoSEQ multiplex PCR, yet TCRdb's version contains in-frame clones alone and is incomplete. The sample contains roughly 110,000 clones, about 91% of which appear only once. Input material: CD4+ T cells from PBMCs. These receptors were obtained from a woman younger than 35 in good health and CMV-seronegative.

This chain uses TRBV9 with TRBJ2-1, with 7 bases fitting TRBD2. Germline V CDR1 and CDR2: SGDLS, YYNGEE. The CDR3 length is 13 residues. V shed 0 bases and J 9 bases; nucleotides not matched to a gene: 3. The CDR3, as DNA: TGTGCCAGCAGCGTAGCTCGCGGGGGTGAGCAGTTCTTC. This gives the protein CASSVARGGEQFF.

This chain connects TRBV19 to TRBJ1-6; 7 bases agree with TRBD1. V shed 5 bases, J shed 6 bases, and the junction held 10 bases outside the gene matches. Germline V gene lookup returns CDR1 LNHDA and CDR2 SQIVND (reference sequence). The CDR3 has 16 amino acids. The CDR3 DNA is TGTGCCAGTAGTTACTCCGCCGGGACAGTTAATTCACCCCTCCACTTT. It codes for CASSYSAGTVNSPLHF.

V and J are TRBV27 and TRBJ1-1; 10 nucleotides match TRBD1. Germline V gives CDR1 MNHEY, CDR2 SMNVEV (reference sequence). Trimming at V came to 5 bases and at J to 5 bases, leaving 8 bases not matched to a gene. The CDR3 totals 15 residues. Written as DNA, the CDR3 is TGTGCCAGCAGTAAGTCCGGGACAGGGGCGACTGAAGCTTTCTTT. Amino acid sequence: CASSKSGTGATEAFF.

The V gene is TRBV7-2, the J gene TRBJ1-5, with D possibly matching TRBD1 (5 bases). Deletions cut 1 base from V and 6 bases from J, with 13 bases between. Germline CDR1 SGHTA, CDR2 FQGNSA. CDR3 length: 15 residues. Written as DNA, the CDR3 is TGTGCCAGCAGCTTAGTCCTGGCAGGGTTTCAGCCCCAGCATTTT. Its protein is CASSLVLAGFQPQHF.

The V call is TRBV4-1, the J call TRBJ1-6, with D hard to call. In germline, CDR1 is MGHRA, CDR2 YSYEKL. Deletions cut 1 base from V and 0 bases from J, with 13 bases between. The CDR3 length is 18 residues. CDR3 loop: CASSQGRARSSYNSPLHF. As DNA, the CDR3 is TGCGCCAGCAGCCAAGGGAGGGCAAGGAGCTCCTATAATTCACCCCTCCACTTT.

The DNA of the CDR3 is TGTGCCTGGAGTGTACAGACTGGAAACACCATATATTTT. It codes for CAWSVQTGNTIYF. The rearrangement uses TRBV30 and TRBJ1-3; unclear D gene. This CDR3 has 13 residues. Germline V CDR1 and CDR2: GTSNPN, SVGIG (reference sequence). V lost 0 bases and J lost 2, with 5 bases in between.

V and J are TRBV27 and TRBJ2-1, with 14 nucleotides matching TRBD2. The CDR3 has 16 residues. Unmatched junction bases numbered 4, after V lost 4 bases and J lost 5 bases. Germline loops: CDR1 MNHEY, CDR2 SMNVEV (reference sequence). As DNA, the CDR3 is TGTGCCAGCAGTTCAAGACTAGCGGGAGGGGACAATGAGCAGTTCTTC. Translated, it gives CASSSRLAGGDNEQFF.

The chain recombines TRBV6-1 with TRBJ2-5; 8 nucleotides align to TRBD2. Germline lookup yields CDR1 MNHNS and CDR2 SASEGT. Unmatched junction bases numbered 11, after V lost 10 bases and J lost 4 bases. The CDR3 sequence is 14 residues long. The chain's CDR3 is CATFGGGSGETQYF. The CDR3 region has the DNA TGTGCCACCTTCGGGGGGGGTAGCGGAGAGACCCAGTACTTC.

V usage is TRBV18 and J usage is TRBJ2-7, with 7 bases fitting TRBD1. Germline CDR1 is KGHSH and CDR2 is LQKENI. The ends lost 6 bases at V and 2 bases at J; junction bases unmatched: 4. The CDR3 extends over 13 amino acids. The CDR3 sequence: CASSKQGPYEQYF. The CDR3 nucleotides are TGTGCCAGCTCCAAACAGGGGCCCTACGAGCAGTACTTC.

In DNA form, the CDR3 reads TGTGCCAGCAAGGGCAGGAGCTCCTACGAGCAGTACGTC. This sequence encodes CASKGRSSYEQYV. This chain links TRBV2 with TRBJ2-7; D unresolved. V dropped 7 bases and J dropped 0 bases, with 10 bases sitting between them. The CDR3 runs 13 residues. In germline, CDR1 is SNHLY, CDR2 FYNNEI.

The rearrangement joins TRBV18 to TRBJ2-7; 12 nucleotides match TRBD1. The CDR3 runs to 15 residues. Germline loops: CDR1 KGHSH, CDR2 LQKENI. V trimming: 3 bases; J trimming: 4 bases; junction bases outside the gene matches: 4. CDR3 protein: CASSPGTGGVYEQYV. CDR3 DNA sequence: TGTGCCAGCTCACCCGGGACAGGGGGCGTATACGAGCAGTACGTC.

V usage is TRBV25-1 and J usage is TRBJ2-5; 8 positions match TRBD1. Germline assignment: CDR1 MGHDK and CDR2 SYGVNS. The CDR3 sequence is 15 residues long. Trimming cost V 3 bases and J 5 bases; bases outside gene matches: 8. CDR3 bases: TGTGCCAGCAGTGAGCTGACAGGGGATACGGAGACCCAGTACTTC. Translating it yields CASSELTGDTETQYF.

V usage is TRBV6-5 and J usage is TRBJ1-4; D unclear. The ends were cut back, 5 bases at V and 8 bases at J, with 12 bases in the middle. The CDR3 covers 13 residues. From germline, CDR1 is MNHEY and CDR2 SVGAGI. The CDR3 is CASSSGIREKLFF. The CDR3 DNA sequence: TGTGCCAGCAGTAGTGGGATACGGGAAAAACTGTTTTTT.